A selection of T cell receptor beta chains follows, all from one sample in a study of a mutant IDH1 vaccine in newly diagnosed glioma. Sequenced by immunoSEQ multiplex PCR; TCRdb stores in-frame clones only, minus some. In the table there are more than 20,000 clones, roughly 90% of which are singletons. The specimen comprised PBMCs, sampled from a glioma patient treated with radiotherapy, temozolomide or both. The source of these receptors is a man aged 30-40 years with glioma. The CDR3 runs from the conserved cysteine through the conserved F or W.

cdr3_length,j_call,v_call,cdr3_aa
14,TRBJ1-2,TRBV28,CASSPQQLTGIYTF
13,TRBJ2-7,TRBV4-2,CASSTDGLGEQYF
17,TRBJ2-1,TRBV30,CAWSARLAGGPSDEQFF
17,TRBJ2-2,TRBV11-2,CASKGVTSGMDTGELFF
14,TRBJ2-1,TRBV10-1,CASRTGSFYNEQFF
13,TRBJ2-5,TRBV6-1,CASTTDRPGAQYF
13,TRBJ2-7,TRBV29-1,CSVGRDRNYEQYF
12,TRBJ1-3,TRBV15,CATSRDRNTIYF
14,TRBJ1-1,TRBV7-8,CASSLLKGGLGAFF
13,TRBJ1-2,TRBV2,CANRYNTQGRYTF
16,TRBJ1-2,TRBV18,CASSPGVPQTGYGYTF
13,TRBJ2-7,TRBV6-5,CASSYGQINEQYF
14,TRBJ2-5,TRBV5-1,CASSFDSTRETQYF
13,TRBJ1-4,TRBV6-4,CASRRGLNEKLFF
15,TRBJ2-7,TRBV2,CASKVELTGRYEQYF
12,TRBJ2-7,TRBV30,CAWSVREYEQYF
15,TRBJ1-1,TRBV10-2,CASRASRPLNTEAFF
12,TRBJ1-1,TRBV27,CASSLGNTEAFF
16,TRBJ1-6,TRBV7-9,CASSFLASSLNSPLHF